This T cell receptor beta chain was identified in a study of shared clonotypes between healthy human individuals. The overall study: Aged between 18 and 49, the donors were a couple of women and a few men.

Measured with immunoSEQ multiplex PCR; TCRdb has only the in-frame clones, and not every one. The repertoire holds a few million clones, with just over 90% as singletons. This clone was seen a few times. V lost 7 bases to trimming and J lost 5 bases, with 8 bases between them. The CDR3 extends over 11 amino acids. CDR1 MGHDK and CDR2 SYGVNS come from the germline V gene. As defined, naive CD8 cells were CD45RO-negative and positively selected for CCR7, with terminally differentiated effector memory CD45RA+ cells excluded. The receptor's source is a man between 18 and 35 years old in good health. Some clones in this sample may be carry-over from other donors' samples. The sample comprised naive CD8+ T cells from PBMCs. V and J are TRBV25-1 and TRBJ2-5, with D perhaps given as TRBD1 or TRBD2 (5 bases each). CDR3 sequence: CASTEGETQYF. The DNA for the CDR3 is TGTGCCAGCACCGAGGGGGAGACCCAGTACTTC.